Below, one T cell receptor (beta chain) is given with its context. Only Caucasian adults living in Nashville, Tennessee made up the donor group. Genomic DNA, for the unsorted samples, came from tens of millions of PBMCs. An assay was performed, and its level was deep. Over several immunoSEQ plates, each subset's genomic DNA was distributed in even portions. The method was immunoSEQ multiplex PCR; TCRdb's version includes in-frame clones alone and lacks a portion of them. The sample gives about 460,000 clones, roughly four fifths of which show up once; 12% is in the top ten. The V gene's germline CDR1 is MDHEN and CDR2 SYDVKM. With 3 bases removed from V and 1 base from J, the gap between germline ends came to 21 bases. CDR3 length equals 18 residues. This sample was included in a study of shared clonotypes between healthy human individuals.

The chain uses TRBV28 and TRBJ1-1, with D possibly being TRBD1 (5 bases). Sequencing used PBMCs. The sequence was collected from a woman between 35 and 50 years old in good health. Some clones in this sample may be carry-over from other donors' samples. The DNA of the CDR3 is TGTGCCAGCAGTTTCATTCTCTCCTCCGGGGGTACGAACACTGAAGCTTTCTTT. Translation gives CASSFILSSGGTNTEAFF.